The T cell receptor beta chain described here comes from a study of tumor and adjacent non-tumor tissue in lung cancer. Whole-study context: Patients comprised 12 adenocarcinoma, a couple of squamous cell carcinoma and 1 small cell lung cancer. Some 4.1 million productive TCRbeta reads were obtained per sample on average. The patients, 10 to 11 men and roughly 5 women, were about 30 to 85 with stage I to III disease.

The template was RNA from unsorted bulk tissue. Distant lung tissue was collected more than 3 cm away from the tumor edge. Study-wide results and caveats: In normal lung, the top 100 clones were significantly more dominant than in tumor.

Trimming removed 9 bases from V and 4 bases from J, with 16 bases in between. This CDR3 is built from 13 residues. Germline loops: CDR1 MNHEY, CDR2 SVGAGI. Three rounds of nested PCR, following a modified ARM-PCR protocol, produced the TCRbeta library. TCRdb called the multiplex PCR reads again in MiXCR, with one record for every CDR3 protein. The repertoire consists of 90,000 to 120,000 distinct CDR3 sequences, with about 62% occurring once and the leading ten covering roughly 19%. Notes on this clonotype: Antigen: not known.

The chain has TRBV6-5 and TRBJ2-7, with D possibly being TRBD1 (5 bases). The TCR originated in a man aged 25-40 years with non-small cell lung cancer. The source material was distant non-tumor lung tissue. CDR3 residues: CASNIEDSYEQYF. The DNA for the CDR3 is TGTGCCAGTAACATCGAAGACAGTTACGAGCAGTACTTC.